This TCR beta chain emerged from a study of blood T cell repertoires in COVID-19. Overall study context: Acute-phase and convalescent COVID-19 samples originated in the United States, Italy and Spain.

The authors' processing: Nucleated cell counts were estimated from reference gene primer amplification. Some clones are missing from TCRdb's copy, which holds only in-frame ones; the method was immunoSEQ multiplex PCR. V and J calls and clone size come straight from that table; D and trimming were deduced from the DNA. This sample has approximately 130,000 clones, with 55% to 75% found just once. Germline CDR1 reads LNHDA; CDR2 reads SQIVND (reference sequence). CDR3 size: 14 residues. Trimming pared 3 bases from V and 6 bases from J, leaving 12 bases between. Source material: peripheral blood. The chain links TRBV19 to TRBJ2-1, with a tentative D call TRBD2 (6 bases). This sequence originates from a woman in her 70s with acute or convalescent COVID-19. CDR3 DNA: TGTGCCAGTAGTATCCAAGCGGGTCGCAATGAGCAGTTCTTC. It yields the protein CASSIQAGRNEQFF.